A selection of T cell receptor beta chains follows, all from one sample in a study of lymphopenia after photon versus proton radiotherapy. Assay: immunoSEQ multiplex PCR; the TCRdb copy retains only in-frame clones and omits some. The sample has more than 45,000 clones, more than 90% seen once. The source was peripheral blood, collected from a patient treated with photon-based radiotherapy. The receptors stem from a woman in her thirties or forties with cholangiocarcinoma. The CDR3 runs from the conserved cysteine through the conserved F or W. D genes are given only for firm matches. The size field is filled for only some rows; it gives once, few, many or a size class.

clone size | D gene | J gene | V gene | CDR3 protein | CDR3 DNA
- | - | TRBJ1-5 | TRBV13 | CASSGRQSNQPQHF | TGTGCCAGCAGCGGGCGCCAGAGCAATCAGCCCCAGCATTTT
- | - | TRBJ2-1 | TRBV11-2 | CASSLNSEGYNEQFF | TGTGCCAGCAGCTTAAATAGTGAAGGCTACAATGAGCAGTTCTTC
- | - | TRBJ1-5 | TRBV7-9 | CASTLPGVSGVADQPQHF | TGTGCCAGCACCTTACCTGGGGTGTCAGGTGTAGCCGATCAGCCCCAGCATTTT
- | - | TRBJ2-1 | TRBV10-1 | CASSPDSYSEQFF | TGCGCCAGCAGCCCTGACAGTTACAGTGAGCAGTTCTTC
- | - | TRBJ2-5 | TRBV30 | CAWSVGTGTGQETQYF | TGTGCCTGGAGTGTAGGGACCGGGACCGGACAAGAGACCCAGTACTTC
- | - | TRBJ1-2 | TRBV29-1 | CSVDVKGTRGYTF | TGCAGCGTTGATGTCAAAGGGACTCGCGGCTACACCTTC
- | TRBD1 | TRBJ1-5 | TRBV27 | CASRGTVYNQPQHF | TGTGCCAGCAGAGGGACAGTCTATAATCAGCCCCAGCATTTT
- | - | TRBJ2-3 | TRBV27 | CASSLGALGTDTQYF | TGTGCCAGCAGTTTAGGGGCCCTGGGCACAGATACGCAGTATTTT
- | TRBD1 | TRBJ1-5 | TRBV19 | CASYRGSSGGAQHF | TGTGCCAGTTACAGGGGGAGTTCGGGCGGGGCCCAGCATTTT
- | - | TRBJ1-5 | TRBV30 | CAWGPGLLNQPQHF | TGTGCCTGGGGCCCAGGTCTTCTCAATCAGCCCCAGCATTTT
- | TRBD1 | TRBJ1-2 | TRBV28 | CASSLVLRDRRYGYTF | TGTGCCAGCAGTTTAGTCCTTCGGGACAGGCGGTATGGCTACACCTTC
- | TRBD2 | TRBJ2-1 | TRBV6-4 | CASSDSSGGAQSEQFF | TGTGCCAGCAGTGACTCTAGCGGGGGGGCCCAGAGTGAGCAGTTCTTC
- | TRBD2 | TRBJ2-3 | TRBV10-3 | CAISESFSGGAATDTQYF | TGTGCCATCAGTGAGTCCTTTAGCGGGGGGGCCGCCACAGATACGCAGTATTTT
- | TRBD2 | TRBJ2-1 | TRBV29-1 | CSMAVSGTSYNEQFF | TGCAGTATGGCAGTTAGCGGGACCTCCTACAATGAGCAGTTCTTC
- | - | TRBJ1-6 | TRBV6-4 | CASSENGLVSPLHF | TGTGCCAGCAGTGAGAACGGGCTGGTTTCACCCCTCCACTTT
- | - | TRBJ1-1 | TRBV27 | CASSLSRGFTEAFF | TGTGCCAGCAGTTTAAGTAGGGGGTTCACTGAAGCTTTCTTT
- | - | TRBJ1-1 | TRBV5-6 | CASSYEQGMRTEAFF | TGTGCCAGCAGCTATGAACAGGGTATGCGGACTGAAGCTTTCTTT
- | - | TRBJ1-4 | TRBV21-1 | CASSKSEVRRGSPCREKLFF | TGTGCCAGCAGCAAATCGGAGGTAAGGAGGGGGTCCCCCTGTCGTGAAAAACTGTTTTTT
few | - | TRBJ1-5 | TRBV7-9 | CASSLGAQGLHQPQHF | TGTGCCAGCAGCTTAGGGGCCCAGGGGTTACATCAGCCCCAGCATTTT
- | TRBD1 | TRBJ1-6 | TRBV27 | CASSGTANSPLHF | TGTGCCAGCAGTGGGACAGCAAATTCACCCCTCCACTTT
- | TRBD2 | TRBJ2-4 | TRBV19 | CASSRLAGAKNIQYF | TGTGCCAGTAGTCGACTAGCGGGAGCCAAAAACATTCAGTACTTC
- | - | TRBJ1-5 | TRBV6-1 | CASSEWAQNQPQHF | TGTGCCAGCAGTGAATGGGCCCAAAATCAGCCCCAGCATTTT
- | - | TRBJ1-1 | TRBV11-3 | CASSFRMNTEAFF | TGTGCCAGCAGCTTTCGCATGAACACTGAAGCTTTCTTT
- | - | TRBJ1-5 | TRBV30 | CAWSMDSNQPQHF | TGTGCCTGGAGTATGGATAGCAATCAGCCCCAGCATTTT
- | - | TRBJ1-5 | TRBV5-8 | CASSFLNQPQHF | TGTGCCAGCAGCTTTTTGAATCAGCCCCAGCATTTT
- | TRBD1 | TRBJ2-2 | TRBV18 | CASSPGQSTGELFF | TGTGCCAGCTCACCGGGACAGTCGACCGGGGAGCTGTTTTTT
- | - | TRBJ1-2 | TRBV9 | CASSLNIRDYTF | TGTGCCAGCAGCTTGAACATTCGGGACTACACCTTC
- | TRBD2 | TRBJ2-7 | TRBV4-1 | CASSPLSGGVPYEQYF | TGCGCCAGCAGCCCTCTTAGCGGGGGGGTACCCTACGAGCAGTACTTC
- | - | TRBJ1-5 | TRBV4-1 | CASSQEGWVGQPQHF | TGCGCCAGCAGCCAAGAGGGGTGGGTAGGTCAGCCCCAGCATTTT
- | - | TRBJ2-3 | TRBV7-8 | CASSWTDTQYF | TGTGCCAGCAGCTGGACAGATACGCAGTATTTT
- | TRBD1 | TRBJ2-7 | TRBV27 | CASNPTGVPYEQYF | TGTGCCAGCAACCCGACAGGGGTCCCCTACGAGCAGTACTTC
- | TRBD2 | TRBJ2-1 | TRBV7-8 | CASSSLVSGGTEQFF | TGTGCCAGCAGCTCCCTCGTTAGCGGGGGGACTGAGCAGTTCTTC
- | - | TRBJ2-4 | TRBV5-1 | CASSLEGKNIQYF | TGCGCCAGCAGCTTGGAAGGCAAAAACATTCAGTACTTC
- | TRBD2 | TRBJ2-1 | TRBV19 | CASSIDGTSSDEQFF | TGTGCCAGTAGTATAGACGGGACTAGTTCGGATGAGCAGTTCTTC
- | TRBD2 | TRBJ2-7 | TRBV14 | CASSPTSSGTPYEQYF | TGTGCCAGCAGCCCAACGTCTAGCGGGACCCCCTACGAGCAGTACTTC
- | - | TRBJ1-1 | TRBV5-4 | CASSPNPAAEAFF | TGTGCCAGCAGCCCAAACCCAGCCGCCGAAGCTTTCTTT
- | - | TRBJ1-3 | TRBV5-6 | CASSFRQRFSGNTIYF | TGTGCCAGCAGCTTCCGACAGCGATTCTCTGGAAACACCATATATTTT
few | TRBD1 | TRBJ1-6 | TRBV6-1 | CASSEDDDRGHNSPLHF | TGTGCCAGCAGTGAGGACGATGACAGGGGGCATAATTCACCCCTCCACTTT
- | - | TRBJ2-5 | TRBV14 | CASSIAGPETQYF | TGTGCCAGCAGCATCGCCGGCCCAGAGACCCAGTACTTC
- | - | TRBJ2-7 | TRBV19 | CASKAVDGYEQYF | TGTGCCAGTAAAGCGGTCGACGGCTACGAGCAGTACTTC